This entry is about one T cell receptor (beta chain). Its antigen remains unidentified. No per-base quality is available; no much larger clone lies one base away. The sample belongs to a study of blood T cells in healthy people across ages (dated by TCRdb to between 2014 and 2017). About the investigation overall: In model experiments, roughly one uniquely barcoded TCR beta cDNA molecule per two T cells was captured by template switching. Age-related changes in TCR beta repertoire diversity were measured in the study by deep sequencing normalized with unique cDNA molecular identifiers. The donors were divided into four age groups: young (average around 16 years), middle-aged (around 37), aged (around 67) and long-lived (roughly 82). To avoid experimental bias, donors of different ages were spread randomly across the sequencing lanes. Two additional independent replicas of 1 million unique cDNA reads from the same blood draw were analyzed for two donors (one aged 18 to 29 and one aged 80 or older).

The investigation overall reported the following: As age increased, observed TCR beta diversity per million T cells dropped in a roughly linear way, and a significant reduction was already evident by age about 36. Estimates of total diversity based on one million sequenced T cells were regarded as lower bounds and as underestimates. Donor CMV infection status was unknown, potentially confounding age-related changes in expanded clonotypes. Compared with the aged group, the long-lived group had more naive CD4+ T cells, fewer expanded clones and increased TCR diversity, a pattern suggesting age selection. Conclusive comparison of naive and antigen-experienced compartments was prevented by the profiling of bulk unsorted PBMCs. Observed TCR beta diversity correlated strongly with the percentage of naive T cells measured by flow cytometry.

The library was obtained by 5' RACE. The reads were generated on an Illumina HiSeq 2500. A second about 7 to 11 cycle PCR used a sample-barcoded 5' primer and a J-beta primer mix. A unique molecular identifier was introduced onto each TCR beta cDNA molecule by a template-switch 5' adaptor carrying 12 random nucleotides. Each sample yielded at least 2.5 million CDR3-containing paired-end reads. First-strand cDNA synthesis was performed from all RNA using the Mint cDNA synthesis kit, with priming by a TRBC-specific oligonucleotide. Following uracil-DNA glycosylase treatment, a first 18-cycle PCR with universal primers M1SS and BC2_uni_R was performed on all cDNA. In the authors' own workflow: Each sample was normalized by randomly selecting 1 million high-quality reads, each carrying a distinct molecular identifier. Reads sharing molecular identifiers were discarded rather than binned into consensus sequences. CDR3 identification, clonotype clustering and error correction used MiTCR with a Q25 quality threshold and the strictest error-elimination algorithm. A nonparametric unseen species model with Euler transformation was used to estimate a lower bound on total TCR beta diversity. The public reads were reprocessed in TCRdb via fastp at Q25 and MiXCR, keeping in-frame beta chains. Rows matching on CDR3 protein sequence are summarized as one entry with the most common DNA and genes. The V and J calls and clone size are TCRdb's, not the authors'. The sample table lists some 1.7 million distinct CDR3 sequences, 25% to 30% of them with a count of one. Together, the top ten hold 7.7% of the sample.

The donors were roughly 39 Caucasian individuals from Russia, aged 6 to 90 years, who were systemically healthy. Around 9.8 milliliters of peripheral blood were collected from each donor into EDTA-treated Vacutainer tubes. PBMCs were isolated by Ficoll-Paque density-gradient centrifugation, with at least 6 million obtained per sample. Total RNA, at least 6 micrograms per sample, was extracted from PBMCs with Trizol reagent. For every donor, an aliquot of PBMCs went through flow cytometry to measure the percentages of naive CD45RAhigh/CD27high T cells. The sequencing input was blood. The source is a young woman in good health.

The DNA reads TGTGCCAGCAGCTTAAGTGTGGCTTCCTCTGGGGCCAACGTCCTGACTTTC. Translated, this is CASSLSVASSGANVLTF. The chain couples TRBV7-3 to TRBJ2-6; the D gene is unclear. CDR1 SGHTA and CDR2 FQGTGA are derived from the germline V gene. V is cut by 1 base and J by 0 bases, and the space between the germline ends is 10 bases. Inclusive of the bounding cysteine and phenylalanine, the CDR3 is 17 residues long. Just CDR3 DNA is preserved here, 51 bases in frame from base 1.